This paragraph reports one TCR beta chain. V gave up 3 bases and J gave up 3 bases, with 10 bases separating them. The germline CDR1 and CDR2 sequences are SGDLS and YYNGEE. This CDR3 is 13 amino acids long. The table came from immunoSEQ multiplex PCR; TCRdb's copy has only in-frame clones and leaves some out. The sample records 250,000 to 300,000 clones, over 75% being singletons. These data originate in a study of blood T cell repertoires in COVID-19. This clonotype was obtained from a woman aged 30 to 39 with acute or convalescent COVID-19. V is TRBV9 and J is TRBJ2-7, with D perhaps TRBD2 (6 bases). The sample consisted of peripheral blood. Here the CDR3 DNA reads TGTGCCAGCAGCGGGGGACTTCTCTACGAGCAGTACTTC. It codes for CASSGGLLYEQYF.